This entry lists 11 T cell receptor beta chains sequenced from one sample in a study of PD-L1 blockade in urothelial cancer. The time point denotes: peripheral blood 6 weeks after treatment start. Assay: immunoSEQ multiplex PCR; the TCRdb copy retains only in-frame clones and omits some. Altogether roughly 120,000 clones are present, roughly 90% being singletons, with the ten largest covering 3% to 4.5%. This specimen consisted of PBMCs, obtained around atezolizumab (anti-PD-L1) treatment. These receptor sequences come from a man aged 60 to 75 with urothelial cancer.

The rearrangement joins TRBV6-6 to TRBJ2-1; 9 bases are a match to TRBD2. The CDR3 consists of 15 residues. V lost 5 bases to trimming and J lost 8 bases; unmatched junction nucleotides: 10. Per germline, CDR1 MNHNY and CDR2 SVGAGI (reference sequence). The CDR3 loop is CASSRPGLASHEQFF. The CDR3 DNA follows: TGTGCCAGCAGTCGTCCGGGACTAGCTTCCCATGAGCAGTTCTTC.

The V and J genes are TRBV5-6 and TRBJ1-2; 8 bases align to TRBD1. Germline CDR1 reads SGHDT; CDR2 reads YYEEEE. Trimming took 4 bases from V and 7 from J; bases not matched to a gene: 6. This CDR3 comprises 13 residues. CDR3 nucleotides: TGTGCCAGCAGCGGGACAGGTCTTCCTGGCTACACCTTC. Translated: CASSGTGLPGYTF.

The rearrangement links TRBV30 to TRBJ1-6, with no clear D. The ends were cut back, 0 bases at V and 3 bases at J, with 9 bases in the middle. The CDR3 has 15 residues. CDR1 GTSNPN and CDR2 SVGIG come from the germline V gene (reference sequence). The CDR3 region is CAWSVQPNYNSPLHF. The CDR3 DNA reads as TGTGCCTGGAGTGTACAACCAAACTATAATTCACCCCTCCACTTT.

The chain uses TRBV11-2 and TRBJ2-7; 11 nucleotides align to TRBD2. The CDR3 length is 13 residues. With 6 bases clipped from V and 4 bases from J, the junction kept 2 bases outside the gene matches. Germline V gene lookup returns CDR1 SGHAT and CDR2 FQNNGV. This chain's CDR3 is CASRLAGGYEQYF. In DNA, the CDR3 is TGTGCCAGCAGGCTAGCGGGGGGATACGAGCAGTACTTC.

The chain links TRBV10-3 to TRBJ2-3; TRBD2 matches 15 bases. The germline CDR1 and CDR2 sequences are ENHRY and SYGVKD. With V trimmed by 7 bases and J by 5 bases, 7 bases remained unmatched. The CDR3 runs 16 residues. In DNA form, the CDR3 reads TGTGCCATCAAAGGGACTAGCGGGAGGTCCGGAGATACGCAGTATTTT. Protein sequence: CAIKGTSGRSGDTQYF.

The chain uses TRBV5-1 and TRBJ2-7, with TRBD1 matching 8 bases. Germline CDR1 SGHRS, CDR2 YFSETQ. Unmatched junction bases numbered 10, after V lost 3 bases and J lost 5 bases. The CDR3 spans 15 residues. CDR3 sequence: CASSSGQGGLDEQYF. The CDR3 region has the DNA TGCGCCAGCAGCTCCGGACAGGGTGGTCTCGACGAGCAGTACTTC. Filled out from reference TRBV5-1 and TRBJ2-7, the complete variable domain reads KAGVTQTPRYLIKTRGQQVTLSCSPISGHRSVSWYQQTPGQGLQFLFEYFSETQRNKGNFPGRFSGRQFSNSRSEMNVSTLELGDSALYLCASSSGQGGLDEQYFGPGTRLTVT.

The rearrangement links TRBV27 to TRBJ2-5, with a weak D call TRBD2 (6 bases). Germline assignment: CDR1 MNHEY and CDR2 SMNVEV (reference sequence). Trimming cost V 2 bases and J 0 bases, with 16 bases left between them. The CDR3 runs 17 residues. DNA for the CDR3: TGTGCCAGCAGTTTAAACGGTGTAGCGGCAAACCAAGAGACCCAGTACTTC. Translating gives CASSLNGVAANQETQYF.

The genes are TRBV30 and TRBJ1-1; D perhaps matches TRBD1 (5 bases). This CDR3 region has 20 residues. Trimming took off 0 bases at V and 1 base at J, with 27 bases between the two ends. Per the germline V gene, CDR1 is GTSNPN and CDR2 is SVGIG (reference sequence). The CDR3 coding sequence is TGTGCCTGGAGTGTTATAAGGACACTGGGGATTTCAGACGGGAACACTGAAGCTTTCTTT. This sequence encodes CAWSVIRTLGISDGNTEAFF.

This clone showed up just a few times. This chain links TRBV27 with TRBJ1-1, with 9 bases that match TRBD1. The germline V gene encodes CDR1 MNHEY and CDR2 SMNVEV (reference sequence). This CDR3 comprises 16 residues. Trimming removed 1 base from V and 1 base from J; junction bases left unmatched: 4. This CDR3 is CASSLFTGGANTEAFF. The CDR3 bases are TGTGCCAGCAGTTTATTTACAGGGGGCGCGAACACTGAAGCTTTCTTT.

The J gene is TRBJ1-2, the V gene TRBV9, with 7 nucleotides matching TRBD1. The CDR3 is 16 residues long. The J segment lost 1 base and the V segment lost 0 bases, leaving 6 bases of the junction unmatched. Germline V CDR1 and CDR2: SGDLS, YYNGEE. Written as DNA, the CDR3 is TGTGCCAGCAGCGTAGCTACAGGGGTACTTAACTATGGCTACACCTTC. This codes for CASSVATGVLNYGYTF.

V usage is TRBV29-1 and J usage is TRBJ1-2; 8 nucleotides agree with TRBD1. Unmatched junction bases numbered 13, after V lost 6 bases and J lost 1 base. CDR3 length equals 16 residues. Germline V gene sequence: CDR1 SQVTM, CDR2 ANQGSEA. The CDR3 reads CSVGPGTGTDNYGYTF. CDR3 in DNA: TGCAGCGTGGGACCCGGGACAGGTACAGATAACTATGGCTACACCTTC.